This T cell receptor beta chain appears in the sequencing data of a study of identical twins. Broader study findings: Invariant populations such as MAIT and iNKT cells could partly muddle zero-insertion analyses. Excess twin sharing in beta out-of-frame sequences was weaker.

TCRdb re-analysed the 5' RACE reads in MiXCR, keeping a single row per CDR3 protein. This sample has hundreds of thousands of distinct CDR3 sequences; 8.6% occur once, and the top ten carry more than 0.75%. This clonotype was observed at least ten times. The antigen remains undetermined. Every one of the donors was a healthy Caucasian. This CDR3 is 14 amino acids long. The V gene lost 4 bases and the J gene lost 5 bases, with 9 bases spanning the gap. The germline CDR1 and CDR2 sequences are SGHTA and FQGTGA. The same specimen was also included in a second study, on yellow fever vaccine responses in identical twins.

The chain is built from TRBV7-3 and TRBJ1-6; tentative D call: TRBD1 (6 bases). The origin of this receptor is a woman between 18 and 29 years old in good health. The sequencing input was PBMCs. The CDR3 here is CASSSGQNNSPLHF. In DNA form, the CDR3 reads TGTGCCAGCAGCTCCGGACAGAATAATTCACCCCTCCACTTT.